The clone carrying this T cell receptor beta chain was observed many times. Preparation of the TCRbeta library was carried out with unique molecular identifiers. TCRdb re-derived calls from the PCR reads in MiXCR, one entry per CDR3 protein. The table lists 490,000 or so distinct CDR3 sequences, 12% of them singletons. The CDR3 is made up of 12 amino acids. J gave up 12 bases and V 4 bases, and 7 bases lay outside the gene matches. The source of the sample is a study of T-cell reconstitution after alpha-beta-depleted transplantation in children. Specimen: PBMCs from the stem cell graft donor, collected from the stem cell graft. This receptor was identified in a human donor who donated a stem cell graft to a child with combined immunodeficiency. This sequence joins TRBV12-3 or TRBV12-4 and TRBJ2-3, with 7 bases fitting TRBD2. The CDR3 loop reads CASSSLADSQYF. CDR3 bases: TGTGCCAGCAGTTCCCTAGCGGACTCTCAGTATTTT.